This T cell receptor (beta chain) was recovered during a study of PD-1 blockade in classical Hodgkin lymphoma (dated by TCRdb to the early 2020s). Study-wide context: Nivolumab dosing was 3 mg/kg intravenously every 2 weeks, continuing until either disease progression or unacceptable toxicity. A peripheral blood immune signature of response to PD-1 blockade in classical Hodgkin lymphoma was defined using TCR beta sequencing and CyTOF. Study-wide conclusions, independent of this receptor: The study was restricted to a single clinical trial cohort, and the causes of repertoire differences, possibly disease activity or prior therapy, were left undefined. A significant rise by C4D1 was seen in CD4+ but not CD8+ TCR diversity (p=0.0027 vs p=0.16), with the rise being most apparent in complete responders (p=0.02). Newly diagnosed patients were reported to have lower baseline TCR diversity than healthy donors, and relapsed/refractory patients were reported to have lower baseline TCR diversity still. Lower diversity was observed in patients in whom nivolumab was started less than 1 year after ASCT, and these patients were excluded from later analyses so that confounding by immune reconstitution would be avoided. Trial patients with a complete response had baseline diversity similar to that of newly diagnosed patients, while partial responders and progressors had significantly lower diversity.

CDR1 and CDR2 are read off the germline V gene as MGHRA and YSYEKL. Including the terminal cysteine and phenylalanine, the CDR3 comprises 13 residues. The CDR3 DNA has 39 bases and is translated from base 1. V is clipped by 4 bases and J by 6 bases, and the sequence between their germline boundaries is 11 bases long. The Qiagen DNeasy kit was used to extract genomic DNA from unsorted PBMCs and from the negatively selected CD4+ and CD8+ fractions. Using primers that anneal to V and J segments, immunoSEQ multiplex PCR amplified the TCR beta CDR3 regions. A synthetic immune receptor repertoire was used to minimize amplification bias, and any remaining bias was removed computationally after sequencing. The original pipeline was this. Repertoire diversity was quantified as the Shannon entropy index using custom Python scripts. Unsorted, CD4+ and CD8+ repertoires were examined separately, except in combined analyses, for which CD4+ and CD8+ sequences were merged in silico. A clone counted as expanded when the clone's frequency after treatment rose at least 2-fold relative to C1D1, and clones undetected at baseline were given a pseudocount of 0.5. Singleton clones were defined as clones with 0 or 1 copy at C1D1, and non-singleton clones were defined as clones with 2 or more copies. Clones expanded in unsorted samples were annotated as CD4+, CD8+ or unknown by matching protein sequences in sorted samples from the same patient. Wilcoxon tests were applied to paired samples to test diversity changes from C1D1 to C4D1. Imported from immuneACCESS, the table was reduced by TCRdb to in-frame sequences with V and J called. These copies leave out some clones; in studies compared against another copy, an unresolved V gene accounts for under half, and the cause of the remainder is not known. That table furnishes V, J and clone size, whereas the DNA furnished D and trimming. The sample has about 34,000 clones on record, just over 75% of them singletons. 16% of the sample rests with the top ten.

What the time point label conveys for this sample: cycle 2 day 1 (C2D1) of nivolumab. Relapse after autologous stem cell transplantation had occurred in all trial patients, and cohorts A, B and C were distinguished by prior brentuximab vedotin exposure. The trial cohort comprised roughly 50 patients with relapsed/refractory classical Hodgkin lymphoma whose best overall responses were complete response, partial response or progressive disease. Single-agent nivolumab was administered to trial patients in the multi-cohort phase II CheckMate 205 trial. An independent review committee assessed best overall response by applying the 2007 International Working Group response criteria. Trial PBMCs were collected just before the start of nivolumab (C1D1) and during therapy at cycle 2 day 1 and cycle 4 day 1. Peripheral blood was collected in 8 mL Vacutainer Cell Preparation Tubes, from which PBMCs were isolated by centrifugation and then cryopreserved.

About this clone itself: The antigen it binds to is not known. No per-base quality is available; no much larger clone lies one base away.

This sequence originates from a human donor with classical Hodgkin lymphoma. Recombination connected TRBV4-1 to TRBJ2-3; the D gene is not confidently resolved. Sequencing was performed on peripheral blood mononuclear cells (PBMCs), taken before the second cycle of nivolumab. The nucleotides read TGCGCCAGCAGCCTCGCTCTCGCGGATACGCAGTATTTT. Its protein reads: CASSLALADTQYF.